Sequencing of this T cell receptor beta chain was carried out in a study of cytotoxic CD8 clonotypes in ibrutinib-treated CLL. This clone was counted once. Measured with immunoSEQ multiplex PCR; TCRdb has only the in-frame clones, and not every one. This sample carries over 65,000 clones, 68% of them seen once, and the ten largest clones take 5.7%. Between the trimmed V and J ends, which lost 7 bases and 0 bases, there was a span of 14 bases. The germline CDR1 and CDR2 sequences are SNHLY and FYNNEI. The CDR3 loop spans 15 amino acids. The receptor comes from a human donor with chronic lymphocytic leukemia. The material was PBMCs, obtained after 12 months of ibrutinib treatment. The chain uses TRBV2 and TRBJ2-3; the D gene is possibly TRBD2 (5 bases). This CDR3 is CASTVERTSTDTQYF. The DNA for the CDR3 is TGTGCCAGCACCGTGGAGCGGACTAGCACAGATACGCAGTATTTT.